The entry that follows covers one T cell receptor beta chain sequence. Its cognate antigen has yet to be identified. Per-nucleotide qualities are absent, and no much larger clonotype sits a single base away. In total, approximately 610 healthy bone marrow donors made up the cohort. Cohort members were all nominally healthy when sampled, although unrecorded immune exposures were likely present. The donor was CMV seropositive and was included in the group of some 290 seropositive cohort members. Every donor gave a peripheral blood sample, and the peripheral blood mononuclear cells from that sample were used for TCR beta sequencing. The Qiagen DNeasy Blood Extraction Kit was used to extract genomic DNA from the blood cell samples. Library generation was performed with the immunoSEQ multiplex PCR assay. A mixture of 60 forward primers for TCR Vbeta segments and 13 reverse primers for TCR Jbeta segments was used in the multiplex PCR. The CDR3 region of rearranged TCR beta genes was amplified from genomic DNA with a multiplex PCR assay. On the Illumina HiSeq System, the amplified TCR beta libraries were sequenced as 87-base-pair reads. The published analysis was carried out like this. In a later analysis, some 80 million unique TCR beta chains were counted across the approximately 620 repertoires, and around 11 million of these chains were shared by at least two donors. Raw reads were error-corrected and collapsed into unique sequences by a nearest-neighbor algorithm in which closely related sequences were merged to remove PCR and sequencing errors. V, D and J gene segments were assigned by aligning CDR3 sequences to IMGT reference sequences. Each retained sequence needed at least a six-nucleotide match to both a V gene segment and a J gene segment. A rearrangement counted as productive if the CDR3 had no stop codons and remained in frame with V and J, and every other rearrangement counted as non-productive. Following IMGT convention, CDR3 was defined as the stretch from the second conserved V-encoded cysteine up to the conserved J-encoded phenylalanine. Sequences without an unambiguous match to a single V gene segment were excluded from the earlier analysis of 450 to 750 of the donors. An earlier analysis of a few hundred of the donors classified V segments as functional when productive rearrangements were above 56.7% and as segregating when the standard deviation between donors was above 5%. A statistical classification framework was built for diagnosing cytomegalovirus status from the catalog of TCR beta chain sequences. V and J gene assignment, in a later analysis, came from comparing TCR nucleotide sequences with IMGT/GENE-DB human TR gene sequences. The TCRdist pipeline was used in a later analysis to assign CDR3 sequences and most-parsimonious VDJ recombination scenarios. In a later analysis, each TCR beta chain was defined by its CDR3 amino acid sequence together with its V-gene family, and reads lacking a unique V-gene family were excluded. A later analysis removed 500 to 600 highly shared, low-generation-probability nucleotide sequences to deal with suspected cross-contamination and a sequencing artifact. A later analysis calculated a clonal expansion index for each public chain from normalized within-repertoire ranks of inferred template counts. A later analysis computed generation probabilities with a VDJ recombination model fitted to out-of-frame rearrangements, and checked the results against IGoR. A later analysis scored TCR-TCR, TCR-HLA and TCR-CMV co-occurrence with hypergeometric tests, applying a repertoire-size bias correction to TCR pairs. In a later analysis, false discovery rates were estimated by permuting HLA or CMV assignments 20 times. In a later analysis, co-occurring TCRs were grouped using DBSCAN, and TCRdist sequence similarity was added for clustering within HLA-allele-positive subsets. For co-occurrence clustering, repertoires with fewer than 30,000 or more than 120,000 public chains were excluded, along with four to six repertoires with anomalous nucleotide sharing. The immuneACCESS repertoire file appears here via TCRdb, limited to in-frame rearrangements. These files lack a portion of the clones; in checked studies, under half of the deficit traces to unresolved V genes, and the cause of the others is not known. That table gives V, J and clone size, and the DNA gave D and trimming. Within this sample are 130,000 or so clones, with 75% to 90% of them counted one time only. The ten largest clones take up about 6.7% of the sample.

Its CDR3 holds 15 amino acids, cysteine through phenylalanine. The only DNA kept is the CDR3, 45 bases in frame from the first base. After removal of 5 bases from V and 3 bases from J, the junction retains 8 bases not matched to a gene. From the germline V gene, CDR1 is SGHAT and CDR2 is FQNNGV. This specimen belongs to a study of cytomegalovirus exposure and HLA in healthy donors (dated 2017 in TCRdb). Regarding the research as a whole: An earlier analysis of some 620 of the donors reported approximately 280 Gb of sequence data and approximately 120 million unique TCR beta sequences obtained from about 200 million T cells. An early release covering some 640 HLA-typed donors comprised about 290 gigabases of sequencing data and around 85 million unique TCR sequences. Of the approximately 370 genotyped donors, more than 75% were placed in the genetic ancestry cluster associated with self-reported Caucasian donors. The aim of the study was to test whether cataloging public T cell receptors could identify signatures of past pathogen exposure. The T cell repertoires of 550 to 850 subjects were profiled by immunosequencing and related to cytomegalovirus serostatus. In addition to the first cohort of around 670 subjects, a separate validation cohort of approximately 130 different subjects was used. To predict cytomegalovirus infection status, the study combined high-throughput TCR immunosequencing, statistical association of individual TCRs with disease status, and machine learning. A later analysis re-examined previously published TCR beta repertoires from 600 to 700 donors and added high-resolution HLA genotyping to investigate patterns of TCR occurrence. Rather than using new phenotypic data, the later analysis identified candidate immune exposures from TCR beta sequences and from how often those sequences occurred across donors. To decide whether each TCR beta V gene segment behaved as functional or pseudogenic, an earlier analysis of some 600 of the donors relied on high-throughput TCR beta sequencing. Donor age, sex, ethnicity and CMV serostatus were collected together with the repertoire data. Genome-wide SNP genotypes for about three fifths of the roughly 700 donors were used in a later genetic analysis, which treated that subset as a discovery cohort. Every repertoire in the discovery cohort had been generated on one and the same sequencing platform. Class I and class II HLA loci were covered by the typing at four-digit resolution. The number of typed donors differed by locus: 629-630 for A, B, C, DRB1 and DQB1; approximately 530 for DQA1; roughly 600 for DPA1; and approximately 450 for DPB1. About five DR-DQ haplotypes were treated as single units for association and clustering because of strong linkage in the cohort. On average, around 200,000 unique TCR beta nucleotide sequences were sequenced per donor among some 420 genotyped donors of the cohort, with around 19% of those sequences being non-productive. The study at large found these results: In a later analysis, several top co-occurrence clusters were reported to appear linked to parvovirus B19, influenza, CMV and Epstein-Barr virus. Specific HLA alleles were associated with roughly 17,000 TCR beta sequences at a false discovery rate of 0.05 in a later analysis. The sequencing pipeline was judged likely to have produced a cluster of highly shared sequence variants as a technical artifact. The earlier analysis of 450 to 700 of the donors excluded over 15 rarely observed V segments, including chromosome 9 orphons, because counts were too low. A further reported finding was that TCR beta sequences accurately predicted the HLA-A and HLA-B alleles for most subjects in the first cohort. For the cohort, immune exposure information was limited to CMV serostatus. Linkage disequilibrium might explain the correlated functional status among segregating V segments, but an unknown experimental factor could not be ruled out. In a later analysis, most CMV-associated TCR beta chains were found to appear HLA-restricted, with HLA associations seemingly driven largely by CMV exposure. In a later genetic analysis, a missense DCLRE1C variant was associated with V-gene and J-gene trimming of TCR beta chains, and the association was replicated in an independent cohort. In an earlier analysis of around 600 of the donors, most TCR beta V segments were observed in productive rearrangements about 87% or about 30% of the time, broadly matching IMGT annotations. When HLA alleles, especially DR and DQ, strongly co-occurred, TCR associations were difficult to assign to individual alleles. In this cohort, only TCR beta chains were sequenced, and detectable features were limited by the absence of alpha or paired-chain data. Compared with the roughly 670-donor mean, donors in an Asian-associated ancestry cluster had fewer N-insertions in productive TCRs, according to a later genetic analysis. A total of roughly 160 TCR beta chains were listed by the study as associated with cytomegalovirus. The presence/absence analyses assumed that sequencing depth was roughly uniform across donors, and that assumption may not be true. The 87-base-pair reads could not distinguish some IMGT-functional V segments, including TRBV6-2 and TRBV6-3, so those segments were excluded. It was suggested by the authors that the approach could potentially be generalized to other disease states and immunological phenotypes. In both the original and validation cohorts, the classifier was reported to diagnose cytomegalovirus status with high specificity and sensitivity. While some public TCRs were present in many individuals, most TCR sequences turned up only very rarely across donors. Because HLA typing was unavailable for some donors at each locus, only the typed subset was used in association tests. A later analysis found that HLA-associated TCR beta chains were more clonally expanded and had lower generation probabilities than equally common non-associated chains. A later analysis found that TCR association rates varied across HLA loci, with DRB1 alleles showing the most associated TCRs and HLA-C alleles the fewest. A few of the identified cytomegalovirus-associated TCR beta chains were confirmed in vitro to be specific for cytomegalovirus antigens.

The receptor's source is a woman aged 25 to 39 in good health and CMV-seropositive. Sequencing was done on a sample of PBMCs. The rearranged segments are TRBV11-2 and TRBJ2-7, and 9 junctional nucleotides match TRBD2. The CDR3 reads CASSLSGGPHYEQYF. The DNA sequence follows: TGTGCCAGCAGCCTGAGCGGGGGGCCACACTACGAGCAGTACTTC.